One TCR beta chain is described in this entry. This clone's antigen is unknown. Within one base of it there is no much larger clone, and no base qualities were kept. TCRbeta CDR3 regions were amplified from genomic DNA using the immunoSEQ Assay, a bias-controlled multiplex PCR. The original pipeline was this. Nucleated cell counts per sample were estimated from amplification of reference gene primers within the assay. To quantify the absolute abundance of each unique TCRbeta CDR3 rearrangement, sequence reads were collapsed and filtered. For each sample, productive Simpson clonality was calculated as the square root of Simpson's diversity index across productive rearrangements. Here the immuneACCESS table is served through TCRdb, limited to in-frame sequences with V and J called. Missing clones are a known gap in these copies; in checked studies unresolved V genes cover under half, and the rest lacks a known reason. V and J calls and clone size come straight from that table; D and trimming were deduced from the DNA. This sample has 200,000 to 250,000 clones in its table, and about four fifths of those were observed once. The ten largest clones represent 4.8% of the sample.

The CDR3, cysteine through phenylalanine, is 14 amino acids long. The CDR3 DNA has 42 bases and is translated from base 1. V is cut by 0 bases and J by 4 bases, and the space between the germline ends is 7 bases. As encoded in the germline V gene, CDR1 is MNHEY while CDR2 is SVGAGI. Participants in the prospective study were aged about 18 to 95 years, lived in about two dozen United States geographic areas, and enrolled through a virtual design. Cohort assignment in the prospective study relied on participant-reported clinical history from a screening survey and a study questionnaire. Exposed participants were defined as having been in contact with someone with a PCR-confirmed or clinician-diagnosed COVID-19 case within 2 weeks of study entry. In the prospective study, mobile phlebotomists collected whole blood, serum and a nasopharyngeal or oropharyngeal swab from each participant. Over a roughly 2-month period, participants in the prospective study had the option of providing additional blood draws and questionnaires. Blood samples from the prospective study were shipped frozen or at room temperature prior to DNA extraction.

This record comes from a study of blood T cell repertoires in COVID-19 (dated by TCRdb to the early 2020s). Background on the whole study: The collaborator samples originated in the United States, Italy and Spain and spanned the acute and convalescent phases of COVID-19. The prospective study material was composed of cDNA or gDNA derived from T cells, B-cell-depleted T cells, or PBMCs. The dataset comprised deeply sampled blood TCRbeta repertoires from subjects exposed to, actively infected with, or recovered from COVID-19. The repertoires were released in a freely available public database meant as a resource for research on the immune response to SARS-CoV-2. The samples were drawn from the first 160 participants of the ongoing ImmuneRACE study and from 1,254 subjects provided by 6 global collaborators. The sample metadata nearly always contained a de-identified subject ID, COVID-19 status, age in years and sex. Where available, HLA class I and class II types were obtained from metadata supplied by the sample provider rather than from assay-based typing. Beyond this particular receptor, the publication reports: Clinical and demographic metadata were provided uncurated, with the amount varying by source and participant.

The source is a woman aged 45 to 65 who had been exposed to COVID-19. Rearrangement joined TRBV6-5 to TRBJ2-1; the D gene cannot be named for sure. The sequenced material came from PBMCs or T cells enriched from blood (not recorded which). For the CDR3, the sequence is CASSYSTSYNEQFF. Read as DNA, the sequence is TGTGCCAGCAGTTACTCGACTTCTTACAATGAGCAGTTCTTC.